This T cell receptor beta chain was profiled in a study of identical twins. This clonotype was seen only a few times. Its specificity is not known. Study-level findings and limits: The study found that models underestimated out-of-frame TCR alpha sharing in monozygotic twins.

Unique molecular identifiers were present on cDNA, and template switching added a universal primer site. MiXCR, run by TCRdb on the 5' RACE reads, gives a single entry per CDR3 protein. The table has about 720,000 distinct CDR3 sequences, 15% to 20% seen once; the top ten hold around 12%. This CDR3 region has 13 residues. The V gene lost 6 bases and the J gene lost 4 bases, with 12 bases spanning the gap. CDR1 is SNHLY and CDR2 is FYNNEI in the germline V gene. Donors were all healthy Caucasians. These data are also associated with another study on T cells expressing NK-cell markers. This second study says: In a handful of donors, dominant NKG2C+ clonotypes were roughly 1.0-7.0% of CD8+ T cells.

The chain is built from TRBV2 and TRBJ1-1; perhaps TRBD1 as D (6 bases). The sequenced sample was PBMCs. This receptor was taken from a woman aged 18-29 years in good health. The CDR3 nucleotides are TGTGCCAGCAGGGGGAAACAGGGCACTGAAGCTTTCTTT. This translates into CASRGKQGTEAFF.